This T cell receptor beta chain was identified during a study of blood T cells in healthy people across ages. About the research overall: Per every two T cells, about one barcoded beta molecule was captured by template switching. The study's findings and limits: CMV status of donors was not determined, possibly confounding expanded clonotype changes.

Healthy Caucasian individuals from Russia aged about 6 to 95 served as donors. Samples each yielded at least 5.5 micrograms of total RNA. Trimming pared 2 bases from V and 1 base from J, leaving 6 bases between. Germline CDR1 reads ENHRY; CDR2 reads SYGVKD. The CDR3 has 13 residues. Points on this clonotype: The antigen remains unidentified.

Next came a second PCR, run for about 7 to 11 cycles, which used a sample-barcoded 5' primer along with a J-beta primer mix. TCRdb reanalysed the 5' RACE reads using MiXCR and keeps one entry per CDR3 protein. The profile shows about 1,500,000 distinct CDR3 sequences, 42% of them singletons. Input material: blood. The chain has TRBV10-3 and TRBJ2-7; D gene uncertain. The receptor was isolated from a woman under 30 in good health. CDR3: CAISEPSSYEQYF. CDR3 nucleotide sequence: TGTGCCATCAGTGAGCCTAGTTCCTACGAGCAGTACTTC.